This passage covers 7 T cell receptor beta chains from one sample sequenced in a study of Graves' ophthalmopathy and Graves' hyperthyroidism. As the template, RNA transcripts were used to amplify TCR beta CDR3 regions. HTBI primers were employed in first-round RT-PCR, then a second-round multiplex PCR followed. Using its own MiXCR run on the multiplex PCR reads, TCRdb lists one record per CDR3 protein. The sample includes some 160,000 distinct CDR3 sequences, 35% to 45% of them seen just once. Sequenced: peripheral blood. Every receptor here comes from a man aged 30 to 39 with Graves' ophthalmopathy.

CDR3 region: CASTFGDRGFEQYF. CDR3 bases: TGTGCCAGCACCTTCGGGGACAGGGGCTTCGAGCAGTACTTC. This rearrangement joins TRBV12-3 or TRBV12-4 to TRBJ2-7, with TRBD1 matching 10 bases. The CDR3 contains 14 residues. The V and J ends lost 7 bases and 6 bases, in that order; junction bases with no gene match: 9.

The V call is TRBV6-1, the J call TRBJ2-7, with D perhaps TRBD2 (5 bases). The CDR3 is made up of 14 amino acids. Germline loops: CDR1 MNHNS, CDR2 SASEGT. V was clipped by 9 bases and J by 3 bases, with 18 bases between them. CDR3 amino acids: CASTTRGGFYEQYF. DNA for the CDR3: TGTGCCAGTACTACGCGTGGAGGATTCTACGAGCAGTACTTC.

In this sample, this clonotype turned up many times. The chain carries TRBV12-3 or TRBV12-4 and TRBJ2-2; the D gene is possibly TRBD1 (5 bases). The CDR3 contains 14 residues. Trimming shortened V by 7 bases and J by 4 bases, and 13 bases separated the two germline ends. The CDR3: CASTLGPATGELFF. The CDR3 region has the DNA TGTGCCAGCACCCTGGGGCCAGCCACCGGGGAGCTGTTTTTT.

The chain links TRBV28 to TRBJ2-7, with no clear D. CDR3 length: 12 amino acids. Germline values: CDR1 MDHEN, CDR2 SYDVKM. V lost 10 bases and J 2 bases, leaving 12 bases between the germline ends. The DNA of the CDR3 is TGTGCCACCCTAGGTGGACCCTACGAGCAGTACTTC. The encoded protein is CATLGGPYEQYF.

The V and J genes are TRBV12-3 or TRBV12-4 and TRBJ1-1, with D possibly TRBD1 on 5 matching bases. With 2 bases removed from V and 6 bases from J, the gap between germline ends came to 10 bases. This CDR3 region has 13 residues. CDR3 in amino acids: CASSLNMGAEAFF. CDR3 coding DNA: TGTGCCAGCAGTTTAAATATGGGGGCTGAAGCTTTCTTT.

This clonotype appeared many times. This rearrangement joins TRBV20-1 to TRBJ1-1, with no clear D. Per germline, CDR1 DFQATT and CDR2 SNEGSKA (reference sequence). The CDR3 has 17 amino acids. Trimming removed 6 bases at V and 0 bases at J, with 23 bases between. The CDR3 DNA reads as TGCAGTGCGTCTTTAAGAGGGCGATCGCCTTTGAACACTGAAGCTTTCTTT. This encodes CSASLRGRSPLNTEAFF.

This sequence joins TRBV7-8 and TRBJ2-2; D remains unclear. Germline lookup yields CDR1 SGHVS and CDR2 FQNEAQ. The CDR3 covers 11 residues. Trimming took 5 bases from V and 6 from J, leaving 4 bases between them. The CDR3 region is CASSTSGELFF. DNA of the CDR3: TGTGCCAGCAGCACATCCGGGGAGCTGTTTTTT.